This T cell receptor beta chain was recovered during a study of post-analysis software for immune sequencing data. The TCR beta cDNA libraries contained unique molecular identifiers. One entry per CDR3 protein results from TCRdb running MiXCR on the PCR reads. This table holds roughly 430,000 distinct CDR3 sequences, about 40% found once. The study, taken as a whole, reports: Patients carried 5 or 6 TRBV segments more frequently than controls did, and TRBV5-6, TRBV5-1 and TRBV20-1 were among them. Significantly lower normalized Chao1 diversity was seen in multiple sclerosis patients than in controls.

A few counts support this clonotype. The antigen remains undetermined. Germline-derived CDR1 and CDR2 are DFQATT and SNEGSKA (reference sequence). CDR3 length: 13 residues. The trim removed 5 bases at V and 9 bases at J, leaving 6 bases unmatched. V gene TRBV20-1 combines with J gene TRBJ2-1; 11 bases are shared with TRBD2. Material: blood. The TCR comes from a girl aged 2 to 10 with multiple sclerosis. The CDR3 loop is CSAVSGRASEQFF. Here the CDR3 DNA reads TGCAGTGCTGTTAGCGGGAGGGCCTCTGAGCAGTTCTTC.